This passage covers 20 T cell receptor beta chains from one sample sequenced in a study of shared clonotypes between healthy human individuals (dated by TCRdb to about 2020). Library method: the immunoSEQ multiplex PCR assay. TCRdb holds this immuneACCESS table with in-frame rearrangements only. Some clones are missing; in checked studies, unresolved V genes explain under half, and the rest has no known cause. Recorded for this sample are 2,500,000 or so clones; about nine tenths of them occurred a single time. Approximately 0.41% of the sample is in the top ten clones. Sequencing was carried out using naive CD4+ T cells from PBMCs. The label giving this sample's cell subset or site can be read as: CD45RA+ positively selected. The receptors come from a man between 18 and 35 years old in good health. Some clones in this sample may be carry-over from other donors' samples.

The chain recombines TRBV7-2 with TRBJ1-2, with 7 nucleotides matching TRBD1. The germline CDR1 and CDR2 sequences are SGHTA and FQGNSA. CDR3 length: 16 amino acids. The V gene end was trimmed by 3 bases and the J gene end by 8 bases; junction bases not matched to a gene: 15. CDR3 bases: TGTGCCAGCAGCTTCCGCGACAGGGCTCAGGTGGAGGGCTACACCTTC. Protein: CASSFRDRAQVEGYTF.

The rearrangement joins TRBV15 to TRBJ1-5; no clear D gene. This CDR3 spans 18 amino acids. CDR1 and CDR2 (germline): LNHNV, YYDKDF (reference sequence). Trimming shortened V by 0 bases and J by 0 bases, and 15 bases separated the two germline ends. CDR3 DNA sequence: TGTGCCACCAGCAGAGATTTCGGGCGGGTCCTTAGCAATCAGCCCCAGCATTTT. Translated: CATSRDFGRVLSNQPQHF.

The chain employs TRBV20-1 and TRBJ2-1; D not certain. The CDR3 covers 10 residues. With 5 bases removed from V and 10 bases from J, the gap between germline ends came to 9 bases. Germline assignment: CDR1 DFQATT and CDR2 SNEGSKA (reference sequence). The CDR3 nucleotides are TGCAGTGCTCTGACCCAGGAGCAGTTCTTC. It yields the protein CSALTQEQFF.

The rearrangement joins TRBV2 to TRBJ1-5; D might be TRBD1 (5 bases). The CDR3 is 13 amino acids. With 7 bases removed from V and 6 bases from J, the gap between germline ends came to 13 bases. The germline V gene has CDR1 SNHLY and CDR2 FYNNEI. CDR3 DNA: TGTGCCAGCACCGCCCCAAGGGGTCAGCCCCAGCATTTT. Its protein is CASTAPRGQPQHF.

The J gene is TRBJ2-7, the V gene TRBV7-2; D ambiguous. Between the trimmed V and J ends, which lost 0 bases and 9 bases, there was a span of 15 bases. The CDR3 extends over 14 amino acids. Germline V gives CDR1 SGHTA, CDR2 FQGNSA. CDR3 nucleotide sequence: TGTGCCAGCAGCTTAGCGCTTCCGGACCCAGGGCAGTACTTC. Translated: CASSLALPDPGQYF.

The rearrangement joins TRBV30 to TRBJ2-2; the match to TRBD2 covers 7 bases. J gave up 4 bases and V 4 bases, and 15 bases lay outside the gene matches. The germline CDR1 and CDR2 sequences are GTSNPN and SVGIG (reference sequence). The CDR3 has 17 amino acids. CDR3 nucleotide sequence: TGTGCCTGGAACAGTTTCCGTCTAGCGGATAGCACCGGGGAGCTGTTTTTT. It translates to CAWNSFRLADSTGELFF.

This chain joins TRBV5-4 and TRBJ2-7; 8 bases fit TRBD1. In germline, CDR1 is SGHNT, CDR2 YYREEE (reference sequence). The V segment lost 3 bases and the J segment 0 bases; nucleotides outside the gene matches: 5. The CDR3 covers 15 residues. The CDR3 region has the DNA TGTGCCAGCAGCTACAAGGGACAGGACTCCTACGAGCAGTACTTC. It translates to CASSYKGQDSYEQYF.

In this sample, this clone turned up once. The V and J genes are TRBV2 and TRBJ2-3; 9 bases are shared with TRBD2. Looked up from germline, CDR1 is SNHLY and CDR2 is FYNNEI. With V trimmed by 7 bases and J by 6 bases, 14 bases remained unmatched. There are 16 residues in the CDR3. CDR3 sequence: CASMFSLAGGPDTQYF. DNA for the CDR3: TGTGCCAGCATGTTCAGTCTTGCGGGAGGGCCCGATACGCAGTATTTT.

The J gene is TRBJ2-2, the V gene TRBV2; 8 nucleotides match TRBD2. V dropped 6 bases and J dropped 2; count of bases not matched to a gene: 5. Germline CDR1 reads SNHLY; CDR2 reads FYNNEI. The CDR3 length is 15 residues. CDR3 sequence reads: CASRRLATNTGELFF. In DNA form, the CDR3 reads TGTGCCAGCAGGAGACTAGCGACTAACACCGGGGAGCTGTTTTTT.

The chain combines TRBV5-6 with TRBJ2-5; D may be TRBD1 or TRBD2 (5 bases each). The V gene's germline CDR1 is SGHDT and CDR2 YYEEEE. The length of the CDR3 is 16 residues. The germline V and J ends were trimmed by 4 bases and 1 base, with 17 bases remaining between them. CDR3 protein: CASSPPGGRGQETQYF. For the CDR3, the DNA is TGTGCCAGCAGCCCACCTGGGGGACGTGGCCAAGAGACCCAGTACTTC.

This chain connects TRBV6-6 to TRBJ1-2; 7 bases agree with TRBD1. V lost 0 bases, J lost 2 bases, and 6 bases stayed unmatched. There are 16 residues in the CDR3. Germline CDR1 is MNHNY and CDR2 is SVGAGI (reference sequence). The CDR3 sequence is CASSYSRDSVNYGYTF. DNA for the CDR3: TGTGCCAGCAGTTACTCTCGGGACAGTGTAAACTATGGCTACACCTTC.

The chain has TRBV9 and TRBJ2-2, with D unclear. The germline CDR1 and CDR2 sequences are SGDLS and YYNGEE. CDR3 length equals 13 residues. V was shortened by 3 bases and J by 6 bases, with 9 bases between the two germline ends. The CDR3: CASSDPPSGELFF. Here the CDR3 DNA reads TGTGCCAGCAGCGACCCTCCATCCGGGGAGCTGTTTTTT.

The gene calls are TRBV28 and TRBJ2-7; D not resolved. Germline V CDR1 and CDR2: MDHEN, SYDVKM. CDR3 size: 12 residues. V was cut by 10 bases and J by 3 bases, with 13 bases left in between. The CDR3 sequence is CATLTEDYEQYF. CDR3 sequence (DNA): TGTGCCACCCTGACCGAGGACTACGAGCAGTACTTC.

The chain recombines TRBV28 with TRBJ2-1; D possibly corresponds to TRBD1 (6 bases). Trimming removed 3 bases from V and 2 bases from J, with 14 bases in between. From germline, CDR1 is MDHEN and CDR2 SYDVKM. The CDR3 length is 16 residues. CDR3 bases: TGTGCCAGCAGTTTCCCCGAGGACAGTCCCTACAATGAGCAGTTCTTC. Residues: CASSFPEDSPYNEQFF.

Only one count was recorded for this clone. This chain connects TRBV7-8 to TRBJ2-5, with D possibly being TRBD1 (6 bases). Trimming pared 5 bases from V and 4 bases from J, leaving 17 bases between. The CDR3 totals 15 residues. The V gene's germline CDR1 is SGHVS and CDR2 FQNEAQ. Written as DNA, the CDR3 is TGTGCCAGCAGCCCCCTAGGGGGACGGGGAGAGACCCAGTACTTC. This translates into CASSPLGGRGETQYF.

The gene calls are TRBV7-3 and TRBJ1-4; D is undetermined. Germline V lookup: CDR1 SGHTA, CDR2 FQGTGA. V was trimmed by 5 bases and J by 4 bases, leaving 17 bases between them. The CDR3 sequence is 16 residues long. The chain's CDR3 is CASSALNREYNEKLFF. The DNA of the CDR3 is TGTGCCAGCAGCGCCTTAAACAGAGAGTATAATGAAAAACTGTTTTTT.

In this sample, this clone turned up once. V and J are TRBV6-1 and TRBJ2-3; D remains unclear. Germline CDR1 reads MNHNS; CDR2 reads SASEGT. V lost 8 bases and J 5 bases, leaving 14 bases between the germline ends. This CDR3 has 13 residues. CDR3 sequence (DNA): TGTGCCAGCTACACCAGGCGTAGAGATACGCAGTATTTT. Protein: CASYTRRRDTQYF.

The genes are TRBV4-1 and TRBJ1-4; D possibly corresponds to TRBD1 (6 bases). Trimming cost V 0 bases and J 4 bases, with 18 bases left between them. This CDR3 contains 18 residues. Germline-derived CDR1 and CDR2 are MGHRA and YSYEKL. DNA of the CDR3: TGCGCCAGCAGCCAAGATGGGGGAGCGGGACACCGTAATGAAAAACTGTTTTTT. Encoded protein: CASSQDGGAGHRNEKLFF.

This clone was found a few times. The V and J genes are TRBV25-1 and TRBJ1-5; 7 positions match TRBD1. The CDR3 has 13 residues. Germline-derived CDR1 and CDR2 are MGHDK and SYGVNS. V lost 6 bases, J lost 5 bases, and 4 bases stayed unmatched. CDR3 coding DNA: TGTGCCAGCAGAGACAGGGAAGATCAGCCCCAGCATTTT. This gives the protein CASRDREDQPQHF.

This sequence joins TRBV12-5 and TRBJ1-5; no clear D gene. Germline CDR1 is LGHNT and CDR2 is FRNRAP. The CDR3 extends over 12 amino acids. V lost 1 base to trimming and J lost 9 bases, with 7 bases between them. Written as DNA, the CDR3 is TGTGCTAGTGGTTTGGATTCGGGGCCCCAGCATTTT. Translating it yields CASGLDSGPQHF.